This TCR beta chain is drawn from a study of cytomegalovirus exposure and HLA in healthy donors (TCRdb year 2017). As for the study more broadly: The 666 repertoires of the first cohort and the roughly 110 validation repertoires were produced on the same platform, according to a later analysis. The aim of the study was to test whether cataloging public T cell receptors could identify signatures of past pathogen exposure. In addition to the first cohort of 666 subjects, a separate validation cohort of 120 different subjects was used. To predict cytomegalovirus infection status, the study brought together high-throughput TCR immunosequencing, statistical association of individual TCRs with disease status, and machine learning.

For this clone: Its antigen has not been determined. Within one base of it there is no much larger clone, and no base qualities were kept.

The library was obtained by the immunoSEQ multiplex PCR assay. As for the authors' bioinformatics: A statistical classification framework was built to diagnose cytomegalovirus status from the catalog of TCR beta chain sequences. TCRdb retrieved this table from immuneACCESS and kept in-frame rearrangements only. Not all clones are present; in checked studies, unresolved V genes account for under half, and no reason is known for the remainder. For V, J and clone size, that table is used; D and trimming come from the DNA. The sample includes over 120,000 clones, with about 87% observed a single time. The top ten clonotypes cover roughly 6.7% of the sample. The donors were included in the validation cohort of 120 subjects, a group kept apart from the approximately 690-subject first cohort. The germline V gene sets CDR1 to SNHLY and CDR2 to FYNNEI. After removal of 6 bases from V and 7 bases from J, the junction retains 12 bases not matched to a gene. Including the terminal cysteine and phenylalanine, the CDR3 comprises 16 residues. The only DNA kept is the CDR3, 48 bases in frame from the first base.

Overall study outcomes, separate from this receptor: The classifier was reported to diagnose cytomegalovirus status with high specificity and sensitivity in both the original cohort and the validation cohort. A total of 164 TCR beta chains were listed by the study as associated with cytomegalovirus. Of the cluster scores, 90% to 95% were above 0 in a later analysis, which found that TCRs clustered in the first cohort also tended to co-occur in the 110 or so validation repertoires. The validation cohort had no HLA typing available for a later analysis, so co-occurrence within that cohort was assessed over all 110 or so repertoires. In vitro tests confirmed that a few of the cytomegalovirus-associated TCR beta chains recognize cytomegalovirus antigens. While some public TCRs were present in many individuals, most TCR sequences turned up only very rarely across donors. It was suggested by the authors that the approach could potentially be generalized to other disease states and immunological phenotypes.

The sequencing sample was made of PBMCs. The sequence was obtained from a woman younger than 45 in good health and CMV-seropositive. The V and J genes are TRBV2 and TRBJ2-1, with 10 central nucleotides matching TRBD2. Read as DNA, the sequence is TGTGCCAGCAGCCGGGCGGGGGCTAGCGGGGGAAATGAGCAGTTCTTC. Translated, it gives CASSRAGASGGNEQFF.